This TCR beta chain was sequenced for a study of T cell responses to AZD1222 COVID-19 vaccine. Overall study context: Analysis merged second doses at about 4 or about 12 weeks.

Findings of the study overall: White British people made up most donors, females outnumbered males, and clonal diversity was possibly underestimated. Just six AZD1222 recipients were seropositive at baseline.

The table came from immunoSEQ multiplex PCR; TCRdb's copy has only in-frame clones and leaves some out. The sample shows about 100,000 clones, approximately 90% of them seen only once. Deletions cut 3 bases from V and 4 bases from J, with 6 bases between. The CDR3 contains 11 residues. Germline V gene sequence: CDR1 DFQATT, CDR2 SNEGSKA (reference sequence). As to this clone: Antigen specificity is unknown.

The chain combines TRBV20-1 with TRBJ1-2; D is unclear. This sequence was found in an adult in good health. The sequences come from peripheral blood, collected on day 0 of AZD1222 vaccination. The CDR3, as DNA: TGCAGTGCTAGGACCGTCTATGGCTACACCTTC. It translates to CSARTVYGYTF.